The 10 T cell receptor beta chains below come from one sample, sequenced in a study of blood T cell repertoires in COVID-19. Some clones are missing from TCRdb's copy, which holds only in-frame ones; the method was immunoSEQ multiplex PCR. The sample lists 100,000 to 150,000 clones; 92% were seen once. Material for sequencing was peripheral blood. The receptors were gathered from a man aged 50 to 60 with COVID-19, enrolled during active disease.

The chain uses TRBV18 and TRBJ2-2; 8 bases fit TRBD1. V trimming: 4 bases; J trimming: 3 bases; junction bases outside the gene matches: 7. CDR1 and CDR2 from the germline V gene are KGHSH and LQKENI. The CDR3 runs to 16 residues. The CDR3: CASSQDRVGDTGELFF. CDR3 DNA sequence: TGTGCCAGCTCACAGGACAGGGTAGGCGACACCGGGGAGCTGTTTTTT.

In this sample, this clone turned up once. The gene calls are TRBV27 and TRBJ2-1, with D unresolved. V was trimmed by 2 bases and J by 5 bases, leaving 10 bases between them. Germline V lookup: CDR1 MNHEY, CDR2 SMNVEV (reference sequence). The CDR3 sequence is 14 residues long. CDR3 residues: CASSLPANNNEQFF. The CDR3 DNA reads TGTGCCAGCAGTTTACCCGCTAATAACAATGAGCAGTTCTTC.

The sample holds a few counts of this clone. The chain carries TRBV2 and TRBJ2-5, with D tentatively TRBD1 (5 bases). Looked up from germline, CDR1 is SNHLY and CDR2 is FYNNEI. With 9 bases removed from V and 5 bases from J, the gap between germline ends came to 19 bases. The CDR3 runs 14 residues. CDR3 coding DNA: TGTGCCAGATCGAAGGAGACAGACACGGAGACCCAGTACTTC. It specifies CARSKETDTETQYF.

The chain has TRBV28 and TRBJ1-1; D remains ambiguous. V lost 5 bases and J lost 1, with 14 bases in between. This CDR3 has 15 amino acids. Per germline, CDR1 MDHEN and CDR2 SYDVKM. The CDR3, as DNA: TGTGCCAGCAGTCCCTATAGGGAGGGGAACACTGAAGCTTTCTTT. As protein: CASSPYREGNTEAFF.

V gene TRBV6-2 or TRBV6-3 combines with J gene TRBJ1-1, with 12 bases identical to TRBD1. This CDR3 comprises 15 residues. J gave up 0 bases and V 6 bases, and 2 bases lay outside the gene matches. The germline CDR1 and CDR2 sequences are MNHEY and SVGEGT. CDR3 sequence (DNA): TGTGCCAGCAGCGGGACAGGGGGCCTGAACACTGAAGCTTTCTTT. Residues: CASSGTGGLNTEAFF.

The chain combines TRBV5-1 with TRBJ1-2; 8 positions agree with TRBD1. Trimming removed 0 bases from V and 4 bases from J; junction bases left unmatched: 8. The CDR3 has 16 residues. CDR1 is SGHRS, CDR2 YFSETQ, per germline. The CDR3: CASSLGQGALSYGYTF. In nucleotides, the CDR3 is TGCGCCAGCAGCTTGGGGCAGGGGGCTCTTTCCTATGGCTACACCTTC.

The chain employs TRBV27 and TRBJ2-1; 7 nucleotides align to TRBD2. The CDR3 length is 15 residues. Trimming at V came to 6 bases and at J to 1 base, leaving 6 bases not matched to a gene. Germline CDR1 is MNHEY and CDR2 is SMNVEV (reference sequence). CDR3 region: CASRGAGLSYNEQFF. The CDR3 DNA reads TGTGCCAGCAGAGGAGCGGGACTATCCTACAATGAGCAGTTCTTC.

V gene TRBV7-8 combines with J gene TRBJ2-7; TRBD1 is a possible D gene (6 bases). This CDR3 is 14 amino acids long. In germline, CDR1 is SGHVS, CDR2 FQNEAQ. Trimming shortened V by 2 bases and J by 3 bases, and 11 bases separated the two germline ends. Written as DNA, the CDR3 is TGTGCCAGCAGCTTACAGGGGAAAGGCTACGAGCAGTACTTC. It translates to CASSLQGKGYEQYF.

This rearrangement joins TRBV30 to TRBJ2-1, with 9 bases matching TRBD2. With V trimmed by 4 bases and J by 9 bases, 7 bases remained unmatched. Germline V gene lookup returns CDR1 GTSNPN and CDR2 SVGIG (reference sequence). This CDR3 has 13 residues. DNA of the CDR3: TGTGCCTGGATTAGGACTAGCGCGGCTGAGCAGTTCTTC. Amino acids: CAWIRTSAAEQFF.

V and J are TRBV2 and TRBJ2-3; D is unclear. This CDR3 contains 11 residues. Germline V gives CDR1 SNHLY, CDR2 FYNNEI. V lost 5 bases and J 2 bases, leaving 2 bases between the germline ends. The CDR3 sequence: CASSYTDTQYF. The CDR3 DNA reads as TGTGCCAGCAGTTACACAGATACGCAGTATTTT.